Sequencing of this TCR beta chain was carried out in a study of cytomegalovirus exposure and HLA in healthy donors. General study results and limits: In a later analysis, common viral pathogens appeared linked to several of the most significant clusters. Presence/absence analyses assumed roughly uniform sequencing depth across donors, which may not hold.

This CDR3 contains 13 residues. Trimming removed 4 bases from V and 3 bases from J; junction bases left unmatched: 2. Germline CDR1 is SEHNR and CDR2 is FQNEAQ (reference sequence). In the PCR, 60 Vbeta and 13 Jbeta primers were used. The table came from immunoSEQ multiplex PCR; TCRdb's copy has only in-frame clones and leaves some out. Of 35,000 to 45,000 clones listed, about four fifths are singletons. In regard to this clone: Its antigen is undetermined.

Sample: PBMCs. The sequence was obtained from a woman in her forties in good health and CMV-seronegative. The J gene is TRBJ2-7, the V gene TRBV7-9, with TRBD2 matching 8 bases. CDR3 sequence (DNA): TGTGCCAGCAGCTCGGGACTAGTCTACGAGCAGTACTTC. It is translated as CASSSGLVYEQYF.